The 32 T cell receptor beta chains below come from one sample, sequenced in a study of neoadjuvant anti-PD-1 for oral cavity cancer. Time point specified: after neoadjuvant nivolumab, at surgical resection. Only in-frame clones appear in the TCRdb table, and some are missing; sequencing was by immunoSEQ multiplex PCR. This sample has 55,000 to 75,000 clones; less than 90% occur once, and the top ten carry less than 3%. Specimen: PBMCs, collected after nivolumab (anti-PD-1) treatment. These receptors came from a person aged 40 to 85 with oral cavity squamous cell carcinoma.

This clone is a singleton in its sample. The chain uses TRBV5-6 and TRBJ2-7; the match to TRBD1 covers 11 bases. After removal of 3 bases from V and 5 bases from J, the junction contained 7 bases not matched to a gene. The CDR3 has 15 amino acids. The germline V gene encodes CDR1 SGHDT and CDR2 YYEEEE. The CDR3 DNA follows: TGTGCCAGCAGCTCAGGACAGGGGGCTAATAACGAGCAGTACTTC. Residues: CASSSGQGANNEQYF.

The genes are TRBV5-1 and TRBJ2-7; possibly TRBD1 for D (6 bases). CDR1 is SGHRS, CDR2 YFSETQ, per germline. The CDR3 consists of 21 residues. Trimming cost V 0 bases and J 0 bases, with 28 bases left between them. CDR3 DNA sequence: TGCGCCAGCAGCTTGGTAGGTGGGGGCGCGATCCCCGAGTTGAGCTCCTACGAGCAGTACTTC. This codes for CASSLVGGGAIPELSSYEQYF.

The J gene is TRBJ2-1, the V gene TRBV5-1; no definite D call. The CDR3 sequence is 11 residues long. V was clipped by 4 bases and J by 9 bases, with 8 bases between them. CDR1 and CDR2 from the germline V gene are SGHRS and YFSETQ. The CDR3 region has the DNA TGCGCCAGCAGCCTAGACACTGAGCAGTTCTTC. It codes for CASSLDTEQFF.

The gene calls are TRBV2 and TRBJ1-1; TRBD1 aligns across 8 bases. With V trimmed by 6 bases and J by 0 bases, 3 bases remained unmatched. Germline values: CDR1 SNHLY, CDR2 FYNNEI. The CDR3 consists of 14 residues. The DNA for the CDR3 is TGTGCCAGCAGGTGGGACAGGTTGAACACTGAAGCTTTCTTT. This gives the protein CASRWDRLNTEAFF.

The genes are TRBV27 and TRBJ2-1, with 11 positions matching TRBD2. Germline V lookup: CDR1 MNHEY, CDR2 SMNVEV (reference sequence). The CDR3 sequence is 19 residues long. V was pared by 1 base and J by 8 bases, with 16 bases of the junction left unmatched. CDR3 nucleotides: TGTGCCAGCAGTTTATGGGGCCGGACTAGCGGGCCCCCGGGGGATGAGCAGTTCTTC. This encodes CASSLWGRTSGPPGDEQFF.

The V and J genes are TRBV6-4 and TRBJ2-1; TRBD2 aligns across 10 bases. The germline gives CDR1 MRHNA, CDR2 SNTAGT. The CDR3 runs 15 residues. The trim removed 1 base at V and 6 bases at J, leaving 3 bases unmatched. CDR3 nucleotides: TGTGCCAGCAGTGACTTAGCGGGAGGCGGCAATGAGCAGTTCTTC. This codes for CASSDLAGGGNEQFF.

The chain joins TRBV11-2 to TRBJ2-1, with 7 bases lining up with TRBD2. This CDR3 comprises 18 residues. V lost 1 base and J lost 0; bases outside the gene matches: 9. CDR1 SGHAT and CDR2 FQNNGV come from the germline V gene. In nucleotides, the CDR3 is TGTGCCAGCAGCTTAGGGTTCGGCGGGAGCCGCTCCTACAATGAGCAGTTCTTC. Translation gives CASSLGFGGSRSYNEQFF.

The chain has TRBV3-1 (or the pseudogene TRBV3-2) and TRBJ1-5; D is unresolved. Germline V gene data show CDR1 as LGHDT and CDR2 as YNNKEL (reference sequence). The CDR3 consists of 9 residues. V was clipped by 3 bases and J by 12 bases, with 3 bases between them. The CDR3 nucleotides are TGTGCCAGCAGCCAGGACCAGCATTTT. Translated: CASSQDQHF.

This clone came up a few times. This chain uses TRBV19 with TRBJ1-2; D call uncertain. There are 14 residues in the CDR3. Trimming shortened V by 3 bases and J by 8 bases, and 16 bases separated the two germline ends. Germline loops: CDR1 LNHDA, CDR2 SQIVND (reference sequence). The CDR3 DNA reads TGTGCCAGTAGTATTCAGCGGGAAGATCGGGGCTACACCTTC. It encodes CASSIQREDRGYTF.

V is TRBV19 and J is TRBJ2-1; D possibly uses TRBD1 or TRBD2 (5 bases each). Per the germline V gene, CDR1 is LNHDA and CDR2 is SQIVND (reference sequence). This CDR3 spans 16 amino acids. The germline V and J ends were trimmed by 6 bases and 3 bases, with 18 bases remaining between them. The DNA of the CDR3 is TGTGCCAGTAGCCGCCAGGGAGCGCGAGTCTACAATGAGCAGTTCTTC. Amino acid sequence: CASSRQGARVYNEQFF.

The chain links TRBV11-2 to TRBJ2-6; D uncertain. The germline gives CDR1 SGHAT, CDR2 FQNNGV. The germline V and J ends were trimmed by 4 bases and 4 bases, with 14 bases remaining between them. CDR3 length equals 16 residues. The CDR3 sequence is CASSSPARWGANVLTF. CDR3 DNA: TGTGCCAGCAGCTCACCGGCCAGGTGGGGGGCCAACGTCCTGACTTTC. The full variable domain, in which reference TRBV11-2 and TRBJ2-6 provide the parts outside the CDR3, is EAGVAQSPRYKIIEKRQSVAFWCNPISGHATLYWYQQILGQGPKLLIQFQNNGVVDDSQLPKDRFSAERLKGVDSTLKIQPAKLEDSAVYLCASSSPARWGANVLTFGAGSRLTVL.

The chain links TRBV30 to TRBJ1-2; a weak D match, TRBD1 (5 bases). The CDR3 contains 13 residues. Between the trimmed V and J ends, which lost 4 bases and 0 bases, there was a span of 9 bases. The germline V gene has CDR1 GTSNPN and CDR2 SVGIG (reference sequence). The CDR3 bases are TGTGCCTGGAAGTTGACAGCTAACTATGGCTACACCTTC. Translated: CAWKLTANYGYTF.

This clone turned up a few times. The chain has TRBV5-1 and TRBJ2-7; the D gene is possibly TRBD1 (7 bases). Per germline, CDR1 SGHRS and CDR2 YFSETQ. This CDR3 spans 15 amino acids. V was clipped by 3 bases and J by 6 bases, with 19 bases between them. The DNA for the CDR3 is TGCGCCAGCAGCTCGTCCGGCAGGGGGGCCGCCGAGCAGTACTTC. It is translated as CASSSSGRGAAEQYF.

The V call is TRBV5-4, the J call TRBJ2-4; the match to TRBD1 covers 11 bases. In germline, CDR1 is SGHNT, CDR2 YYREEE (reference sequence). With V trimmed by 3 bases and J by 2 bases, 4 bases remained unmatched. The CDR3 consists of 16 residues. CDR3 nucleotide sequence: TGTGCCAGCAGCTCCGGACAGGGGGCGACCAAAAACATTCAGTACTTC. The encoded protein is CASSSGQGATKNIQYF.

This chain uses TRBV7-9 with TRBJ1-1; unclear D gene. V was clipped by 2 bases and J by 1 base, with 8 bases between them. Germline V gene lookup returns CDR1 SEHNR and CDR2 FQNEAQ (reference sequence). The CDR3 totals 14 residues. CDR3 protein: CASSLQLGNTEAFF. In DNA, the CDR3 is TGTGCCAGCAGCTTACAGCTTGGGAACACTGAAGCTTTCTTT.

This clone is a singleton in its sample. CDR3 DNA: TGTGCCAGCAGTCATACAGGGGTCCAGCCCCAGCATTTT. It encodes CASSHTGVQPQHF. The chain employs TRBV27 and TRBJ1-5, with TRBD1 matching over 7 bases. V lost 5 bases to trimming and J lost 7 bases; unmatched junction nucleotides: 5. The CDR3 spans 13 residues. The V gene's germline CDR1 is MNHEY and CDR2 SMNVEV (reference sequence).

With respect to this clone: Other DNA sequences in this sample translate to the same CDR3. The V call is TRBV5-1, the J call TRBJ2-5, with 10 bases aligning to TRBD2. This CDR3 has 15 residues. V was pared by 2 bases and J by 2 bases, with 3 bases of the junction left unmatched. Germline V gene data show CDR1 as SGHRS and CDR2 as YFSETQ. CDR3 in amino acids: CASSFGLAEQETQYF. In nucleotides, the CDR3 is TGCGCCAGCAGCTTTGGACTAGCGGAACAAGAGACCCAGTACTTC.

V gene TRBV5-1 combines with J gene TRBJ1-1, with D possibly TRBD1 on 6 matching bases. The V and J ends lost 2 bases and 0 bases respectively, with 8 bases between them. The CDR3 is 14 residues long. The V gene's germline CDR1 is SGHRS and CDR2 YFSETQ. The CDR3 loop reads CASSFRGLNTEAFF. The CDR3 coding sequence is TGCGCCAGCAGCTTCAGGGGTCTGAACACTGAAGCTTTCTTT.

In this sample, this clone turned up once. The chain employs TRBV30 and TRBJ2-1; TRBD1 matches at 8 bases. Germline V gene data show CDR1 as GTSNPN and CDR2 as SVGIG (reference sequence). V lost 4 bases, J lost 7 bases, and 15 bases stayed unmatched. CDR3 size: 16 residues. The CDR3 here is CAWKGVGDRSLNEQFF. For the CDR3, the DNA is TGTGCCTGGAAGGGGGTAGGGGACAGGAGTTTAAATGAGCAGTTCTTC.

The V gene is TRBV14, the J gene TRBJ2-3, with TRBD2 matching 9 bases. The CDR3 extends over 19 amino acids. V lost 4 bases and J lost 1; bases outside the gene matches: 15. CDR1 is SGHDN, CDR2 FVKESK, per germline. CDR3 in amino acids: CASSPTPLAGGQGTDTQYF. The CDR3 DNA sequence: TGTGCCAGCAGCCCCACCCCTCTGGCGGGAGGGCAGGGCACAGATACGCAGTATTTT.

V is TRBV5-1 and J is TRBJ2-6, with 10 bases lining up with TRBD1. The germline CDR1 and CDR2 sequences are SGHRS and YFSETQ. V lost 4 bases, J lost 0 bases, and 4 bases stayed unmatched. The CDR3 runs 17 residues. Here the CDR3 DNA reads TGCGCCAGCAGCCGGGGGACAGGGGACTCTGGGGCCAACGTCCTGACTTTC. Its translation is CASSRGTGDSGANVLTF.

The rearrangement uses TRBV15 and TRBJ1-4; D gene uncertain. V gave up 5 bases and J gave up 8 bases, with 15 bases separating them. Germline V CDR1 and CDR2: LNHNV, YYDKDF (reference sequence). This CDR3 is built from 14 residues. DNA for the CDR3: TGTGCCACCAGCTTCGGGTTGTCTTGGGAAAAACTGTTTTTT. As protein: CATSFGLSWEKLFF.

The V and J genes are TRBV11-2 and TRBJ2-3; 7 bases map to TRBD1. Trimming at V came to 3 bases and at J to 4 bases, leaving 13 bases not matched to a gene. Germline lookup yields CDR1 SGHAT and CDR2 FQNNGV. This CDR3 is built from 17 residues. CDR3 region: CASSLTGYGSIADTQYF. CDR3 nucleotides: TGTGCCAGCAGCTTGACAGGGTATGGCAGTATAGCAGATACGCAGTATTTT.

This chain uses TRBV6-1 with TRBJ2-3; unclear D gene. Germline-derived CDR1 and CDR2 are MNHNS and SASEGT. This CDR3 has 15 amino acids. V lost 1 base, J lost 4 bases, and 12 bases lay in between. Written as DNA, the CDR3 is TGTGCCAGCAGTGAAGGGGGTGCAGTTTCAGATACGCAGTATTTT. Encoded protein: CASSEGGAVSDTQYF.

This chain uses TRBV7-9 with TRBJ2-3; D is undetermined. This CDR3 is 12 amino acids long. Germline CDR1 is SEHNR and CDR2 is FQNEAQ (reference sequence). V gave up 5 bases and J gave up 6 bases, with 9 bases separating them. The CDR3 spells CASSPFGDTQYF. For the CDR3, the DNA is TGTGCCAGCAGCCCCTTCGGGGATACGCAGTATTTT.

The CDR3: CASSRSSGTSSPGYTF. The CDR3 DNA follows: TGTGCCAGCAGCCGATCTAGTGGGACCTCATCCCCCGGCTACACCTTC. V and J are TRBV7-9 and TRBJ1-2; a weak D match, TRBD1 (5 bases). Trimming left V 5 bases short and J 8 bases short, with 24 bases between. The CDR3 is made up of 16 amino acids. Germline V gene sequence: CDR1 SEHNR, CDR2 FQNEAQ (reference sequence).

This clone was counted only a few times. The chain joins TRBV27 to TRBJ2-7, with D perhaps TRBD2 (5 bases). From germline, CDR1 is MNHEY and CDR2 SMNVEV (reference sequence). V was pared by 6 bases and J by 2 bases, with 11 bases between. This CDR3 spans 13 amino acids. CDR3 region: CASSRLFTYEQYF. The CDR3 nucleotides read TGTGCCAGCAGCCGACTATTCACCTACGAGCAGTACTTC.

The CDR3 spells CASSFTGLSGYTF. For the CDR3, the DNA is TGTGCCAGCAGTTTTACAGGGTTGAGTGGCTACACCTTC. This rearrangement joins TRBV7-3 to TRBJ1-2; D might be TRBD1 (6 bases). The CDR3 length is 13 residues. Trimming removed 6 bases from V and 7 bases from J, with 15 bases in between. Looked up from germline, CDR1 is SGHTA and CDR2 is FQGTGA.

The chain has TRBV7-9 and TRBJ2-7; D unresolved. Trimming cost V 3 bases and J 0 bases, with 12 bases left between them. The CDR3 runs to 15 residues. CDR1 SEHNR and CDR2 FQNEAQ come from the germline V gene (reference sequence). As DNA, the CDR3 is TGTGCCAGCAGCTTGGCGGCCATTAGCTCCTACGAGCAGTACTTC. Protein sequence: CASSLAAISSYEQYF. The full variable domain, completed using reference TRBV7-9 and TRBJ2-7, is DTGVSQNPRHKITKRGQNVTFRCDPISEHNRLYWYRQTLGQGPEFLTYFQNEAQLEKSRLLSDRFSAERPKGSFSTLEIQRTEQGDSAMYLCASSLAAISSYEQYFGPGTRLTVT.

CDR3 loop: CASSFILPGGNTDTQYF. As DNA, the CDR3 is TGTGCCAGCAGCTTCATCCTCCCGGGGGGAAACACAGATACGCAGTATTTT. V and J are TRBV7-8 and TRBJ2-3; 7 positions match TRBD2. The junction had 11 bases not matched to a gene; V was cut back by 3 bases and J by 2 bases. The CDR3 totals 17 residues. Germline CDR1 SGHVS, CDR2 FQNEAQ.

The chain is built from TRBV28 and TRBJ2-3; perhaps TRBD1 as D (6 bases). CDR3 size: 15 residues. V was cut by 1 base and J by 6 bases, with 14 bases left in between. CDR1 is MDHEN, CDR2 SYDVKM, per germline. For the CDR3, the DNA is TGTGCCAGCAGTTTATTTGGGGGCGCGGTGGATACGCAGTATTTT. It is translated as CASSLFGGAVDTQYF.

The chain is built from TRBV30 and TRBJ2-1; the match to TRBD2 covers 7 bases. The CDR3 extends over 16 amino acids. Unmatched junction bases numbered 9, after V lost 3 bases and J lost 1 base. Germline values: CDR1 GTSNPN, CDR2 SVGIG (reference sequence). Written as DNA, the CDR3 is TGTGCCTGGAGCACGTTGGGAGGGACTTCCTACAATGAGCAGTTCTTC. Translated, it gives CAWSTLGGTSYNEQFF.